This T cell receptor (beta chain) was recorded in a study of Ad26.COV2.S vaccination and SARS-CoV-2 variants. Study overall: Into the muscle, Ad26.COV2.S was dosed once or twice, 56 days apart.

Treatment denoted: roughly 18 received Ad26.COV2.S at low or high dose, single or two shots; 5 received placebo; per-sample allocation not given. Day 63 after the first injection of vaccine or placebo was the sampling time. Study-wide points: Measurement of non-spike TCR breadth gave similar results in vaccine and placebo recipients. Vaccine recipients showed a spike-specific TCR breadth that was higher than in placebo recipients. Substantial breadth in spike-specific CD8+ and CD4+ T cell responses was reportedly seen after vaccination.

This clone was counted a single time. Its antigen is undetermined. TCRdb's copy holds only in-frame clones and misses some; the assay was immunoSEQ multiplex PCR. Here the sample spans some 240,000 clones, approximately 90% being singletons. V shed 3 bases, J shed 6 bases, and the junction held 9 bases outside the gene matches. Germline CDR1 and CDR2: SGDLS and YYNGEE. The CDR3 sequence is 14 residues long. This receptor was obtained from a person between 18 and 60 years old who received the Ad26.COV2.S COVID-19 vaccine or a placebo. Material: peripheral blood, obtained in a trial of Ad26.COV2.S vaccine versus placebo. The chain uses TRBV9 and TRBJ2-7; 7 bases agree with TRBD1. The CDR3 DNA reads TGTGCCAGCAGCGGAGACAGGGAAGTATCCGAGCAGTACTTC. Translation gives CASSGDREVSEQYF.